This T cell receptor (beta chain) derives from a study of T cells after yellow fever vaccination (dated by TCRdb to the late 2010s). General notes on the study: The SMART-Seq v4 Ultra Low Input RNA kit was used to prepare libraries from fractions with low cell numbers. Bulk PBMC replicates and cell subsets were isolated from blood drawn at multiple timepoints before and after both primary and secondary immunization. To follow T-cell clones before and after both primary and booster YFV17D yellow fever vaccination, bulk TCR alpha and beta repertoires underwent longitudinal sequencing. Two healthy male donors, one aged 18 to 30 and one aged 30 to 40 years, made up the cohort. What the authors observed across the whole study: FACS-sorted repertoires could contain abundant contaminating clonotypes from the bulk population, so computational filtering was required. Compared with the primary T-cell response, the secondary T-cell response was faster but weaker, reaching its peak on day 5 rather than on day 15. A small share of clonotypes was detected in both CD4 and CD8 compartments, with the overlap likely arising from convergent recombination. Because only two donors were included in the study, the extent to which the findings can be generalized is limited. Most clones expanded after primary vaccination were re-detected after the booster (approximately 95% of CD4 and roughly 85% of CD8), suggesting broad memory maintenance.

This clonotype has only a few counts. Its antigen target is currently unknown. Base qualities are not at hand, and no much larger clone is one base apart. From the germline V gene, CDR1 is LGHNA and CDR2 is YNFKEQ. Its CDR3 holds 14 amino acids, cysteine through phenylalanine. Of all the DNA, just the CDR3 is kept, 42 bases in frame from base 1. V is cut by 5 bases and J by 0 bases, and the space between the germline ends is 8 bases. Sequencing used an Illumina NovaSeq 6000. TCR cDNA was synthesized by 5'RACE template switching, through which a universal primer site and unique molecular identifiers were introduced. Priming of cDNA synthesis was performed from both the TCR alpha and TCR beta constant segments. Two PCR steps were used to amplify libraries, with sample barcodes and sequencing adapters being added in the second step. Sequencing of libraries was performed on Illumina HiSeq 2500 (2x100 bp) or NovaSeq (2x150 bp). Processing in the source paper ran as follows. Reads were demultiplexed and collapsed into UMI consensus sequences with MIGEC, and V(D)J alignment was performed with MiXCR. Vaccine-responding clonotypes were defined with edgeR using replicate PBMC samples, requiring FDR below 0.01 and a log2 fold change above 5 up to day 15. Each bulk clonotype was labeled CD4 or CD8 based on which sequenced repertoire, CD4 or CD8, contained the clonotype at higher abundance. In-frame beta chains were kept once TCRdb had trimmed the public reads at Q25 with fastp and called clones with MiXCR. All rows with the same CDR3 protein become a single entry with the most common DNA and genes. TCRdb's processing, not the authors', yielded these V and J calls. In all, the sample holds about 320,000 distinct CDR3 sequences, and around 11% of those were seen once. Less than 3.5% of the sample rests with the top ten.

This specimen's treatment or condition label, per the study, means: live attenuated yellow fever vaccine strain. A standard Ficoll-Paque protocol was used to isolate PBMCs from peripheral blood. CD4 and CD8 T-cell fractions were isolated with Dynabeads CD4 and CD8 positive selection kits. TriZol was used to extract RNA from bulk PBMCs, CD4 and CD8 fractions, and dextramer-positive and dextramer-negative fractions. The chain is encoded by TRBV4-2 joined to TRBJ1-5; the D gene is not confidently resolved. Sequencing was performed on CD4+ T cells sorted from PBMCs, taken 45 days after the yellow fever booster vaccination. The sequence was obtained from a man between 18 and 35 years old who received the YFV17D yellow fever vaccine. The CDR3 corresponds to CASSSDSSNQPQHF. The sequenced DNA: TGTGCCAGCAGCTCTGACTCTAGCAATCAGCCCCAGCATTTT.